The 5 T cell receptor beta chains below come from one sample, sequenced in a study of technical replicates of blood from several donors. TCRdb's table, derived via immunoSEQ multiplex PCR, lists solely in-frame clones and lacks some. Among approximately 81,000 clones listed, around 95% were seen once. Material for sequencing was T cells isolated from PBMCs. The receptor source for this set is a human donor in good health.

V is TRBV9 and J is TRBJ2-1, with 9 bases lining up with TRBD2. Looked up from germline, CDR1 is SGDLS and CDR2 is YYNGEE. After removal of 6 bases from V and 0 bases from J, the junction contained 4 bases not matched to a gene. This CDR3 contains 15 residues. The CDR3 region is CASTLAGTSYNEQFF. CDR3 sequence (DNA): TGTGCCAGCACACTAGCGGGTACCTCCTACAATGAGCAGTTCTTC.

The gene calls are TRBV4-3 and TRBJ1-1; D is perhaps TRBD1 (5 bases). Looked up from germline, CDR1 is LGHNA and CDR2 is YSLEER. The CDR3 is 15 residues long. V was cut by 5 bases and J by 1 base, with 14 bases left in between. This chain's CDR3 is CASSELGEENTEAFF. For the CDR3, the DNA is TGCGCCAGCAGCGAACTAGGGGAGGAGAACACTGAAGCTTTCTTT.

The chain employs TRBV4-2 and TRBJ1-1, with a tentative D call TRBD1 (5 bases). Germline loops: CDR1 LGHNA, CDR2 YNFKEQ. V was pared by 0 bases and J by 0 bases, with 8 bases between. The CDR3 is 15 residues long. The CDR3 bases are TGTGCCAGCAGCCAAGAAACAGGCATGAACACTGAAGCTTTCTTT. This translates into CASSQETGMNTEAFF.

This clone was picked up one time. The J gene is TRBJ2-7, the V gene TRBV19; TRBD1 is a possible D gene (6 bases). V dropped 6 bases and J dropped 1 base, with 16 bases sitting between them. The CDR3 consists of 15 residues. CDR1 and CDR2 from the germline V gene are LNHDA and SQIVND (reference sequence). The CDR3 spells CASRQNRDTSYEQYF. The CDR3 nucleotides are TGTGCCAGTAGGCAAAACCGGGACACATCCTACGAGCAGTACTTC. The full variable domain, its missing parts supplied by reference TRBV19 and TRBJ2-7, is DGGITQSPKYLFRKEGQNVTLSCEQNLNHDAMYWYRQDPGQGLRLIYYSQIVNDFQKGDIAEGYSVSREKKESFPLTVTSAQKNPTAFYLCASRQNRDTSYEQYFGPGTRLTVT.

The chain is built from TRBV25-1 and TRBJ1-2, with 9 bases that match TRBD1. The CDR3 totals 17 residues. CDR1 is MGHDK and CDR2 is SYGVNS in the germline V gene. Trimming at V came to 0 bases and at J to 7 bases, leaving 12 bases not matched to a gene. Here the CDR3 reads CASSEYGDRVKMVGYTF. As DNA, the CDR3 is TGTGCCAGCAGTGAATATGGGGACAGGGTAAAAATGGTTGGCTACACCTTC.